These 13 T cell receptor beta chains were all obtained from the same sample, sequenced in a study of quantifying T cell responses using KT2 cells. About the research overall: RNA was reverse transcribed with TCR alpha and beta constant-region primers.

A single-stranded UMI oligo with SP2 sequence was ligated to cDNA 3' ends. The first PCR ran approximately 4 cycles with an equimolar RC1.1 and RC1.2 beta primer mix. TCRdb reprocessed the UMI-ligation and nested PCR reads with MiXCR, giving one entry per CDR3 protein. The sample carries tens of thousands of distinct CDR3 sequences, around a tenth recorded once. Sequenced material: PBMCs spiked with cells of the T cell clone KT2. The source is a human donor.

The genes are TRBV20-1 and TRBJ2-7; 8 nucleotides align to TRBD2. V dropped 4 bases and J dropped 3; count of bases not matched to a gene: 8. Germline V gene lookup returns CDR1 DFQATT and CDR2 SNEGSKA (reference sequence). CDR3 length: 14 amino acids. The DNA for the CDR3 is TGCAGTGCTATGGTCGCGGGACTAGACTACGAGCAGTACTTC. Its translation is CSAMVAGLDYEQYF.

The J gene is TRBJ2-2, the V gene TRBV30, with D perhaps TRBD2 (5 bases). The CDR3 totals 15 residues. V shed 3 bases and J shed 5 bases, with 16 bases lying between them. Per germline, CDR1 GTSNPN and CDR2 SVGIG (reference sequence). This chain's CDR3 is CAWSLGLMGTGELFF. CDR3 DNA: TGTGCCTGGAGCCTTGGACTCATGGGGACCGGGGAGCTGTTTTTT.

The rearrangement links TRBV12-3 or TRBV12-4 to TRBJ1-1; TRBD1 matches 7 bases. The CDR3 spans 14 residues. V dropped 4 bases and J dropped 8; count of bases not matched to a gene: 10. For the CDR3, the DNA is TGTGCCAGCAGTTATTACGGGACAGCAGGAGAAGCTTTCTTT. It codes for CASSYYGTAGEAFF.

This clonotype was seen only a few times. CDR3 sequence: CASSLVIAGELFF. CDR3 coding DNA: TGTGCCAGCAGCTTAGTGATCGCCGGGGAGCTGTTTTTT. The V and J genes are TRBV7-9 and TRBJ2-2; D is uncertain. The CDR3 length is 13 residues. Germline V lookup: CDR1 SEHNR, CDR2 FQNEAQ (reference sequence). Trimming cost V 1 base and J 6 bases, with 6 bases left between them.

The V and J genes are TRBV4-2 and TRBJ1-5; 11 bases align to TRBD1. The CDR3 is 17 amino acids. The V and J ends lost 4 bases and 4 bases, in that order; junction bases with no gene match: 9. Germline V CDR1 and CDR2: LGHNA, YNFKEQ. In DNA form, the CDR3 reads TGTGCCAGCAGCCCGACCCCCGGGACAGGGGGGAATCAGCCCCAGCATTTT. It codes for CASSPTPGTGGNQPQHF.

The chain has TRBV4-1 and TRBJ1-5; D call uncertain. V was pared by 4 bases and J by 4 bases, with 14 bases between. Germline CDR1 reads MGHRA; CDR2 reads YSYEKL. The CDR3 covers 15 residues. The CDR3 reads CASSPRTDGNQPQHF. DNA of the CDR3: TGCGCCAGCAGCCCGAGGACGGATGGGAATCAGCCCCAGCATTTT.

This chain joins TRBV6-5 and TRBJ1-3; 9 positions match TRBD1. The CDR3 consists of 16 residues. Germline lookup yields CDR1 MNHEY and CDR2 SVGAGI. Trimming removed 2 bases from V and 2 bases from J; junction bases left unmatched: 4. The CDR3 sequence is CASSYTTGGPGNTIYF. The CDR3 nucleotides are TGTGCCAGCAGTTACACCACAGGGGGCCCTGGAAACACCATATATTTT.

V gene TRBV20-1 combines with J gene TRBJ2-5; 7 nucleotides match TRBD2. Germline assignment: CDR1 DFQATT and CDR2 SNEGSKA (reference sequence). CDR3 size: 16 residues. V gave up 5 bases and J gave up 1 base; unmatched junction bases: 13. CDR3 sequence: CSAFTGLGTTQETQYF. The CDR3 DNA reads as TGCAGTGCTTTCACCGGCCTAGGGACTACCCAAGAGACCCAGTACTTC.

This clonotype was seen ten or more times. This CDR3 is CASSRSGQGIDEQYF. In DNA form, the CDR3 reads TGCGCCAGCAGCCGGTCGGGACAGGGCATTGACGAGCAGTACTTC. The V gene is TRBV5-1, the J gene TRBJ2-7; 9 positions agree with TRBD1. Germline V gene data show CDR1 as SGHRS and CDR2 as YFSETQ. Trimming took 4 bases from V and 5 from J; bases not matched to a gene: 10. This CDR3 contains 15 residues.

The chain joins TRBV7-6 to TRBJ2-3; a weak D match, TRBD1 (6 bases). This CDR3 region has 14 residues. Germline CDR1 is SGHVS and CDR2 is FNYEAQ. Trimming removed 4 bases at V and 3 bases at J, with 11 bases between. CDR3 sequence reads: CASSSDRFTDTQYF. The CDR3 DNA reads as TGTGCCAGCAGCTCGGACAGATTTACAGATACGCAGTATTTT.

The chain's CDR3 is CASSLGYSPEAFF. In DNA form, the CDR3 reads TGTGCCAGCAGCTTAGGATACAGCCCTGAAGCTTTCTTT. The V gene is TRBV11-2, the J gene TRBJ1-1; no firm D call. The V gene's germline CDR1 is SGHAT and CDR2 FQNNGV. This CDR3 contains 13 residues. Trimming took 1 base from V and 6 from J, leaving 9 bases between them. Full variable domain (remainder filled in from reference TRBV11-2 and TRBJ1-1): EAGVAQSPRYKIIEKRQSVAFWCNPISGHATLYWYQQILGQGPKLLIQFQNNGVVDDSQLPKDRFSAERLKGVDSTLKIQPAKLEDSAVYLCASSLGYSPEAFFGQGTRLTVV.

This clonotype was found a few times. The genes are TRBV27 and TRBJ2-7; D may be TRBD1 (6 bases). V was shortened by 5 bases and J by 3 bases, with 23 bases between the two germline ends. The CDR3 totals 17 residues. The germline V gene has CDR1 MNHEY and CDR2 SMNVEV (reference sequence). Here the CDR3 reads CASSTLDRSGTHYEQYF. In DNA form, the CDR3 reads TGTGCCAGCAGTACCCTCGACAGGTCCGGAACTCACTACGAGCAGTACTTC.

This CDR3 is CASSIYFRAGPETQYF. CDR3 DNA: TGTGCCAGTAGTATTTATTTTCGTGCAGGGCCGGAGACCCAGTACTTC. This rearrangement joins TRBV19 to TRBJ2-5, with D maybe TRBD1 (5 bases). The CDR3 totals 16 residues. Germline V lookup: CDR1 LNHDA, CDR2 SQIVND (reference sequence). V was clipped by 3 bases and J by 5 bases, with 19 bases between them.